The 11 T cell receptor beta chains given below trace back to one sample, sequenced in a study of human T cells and chemical hapten exposure. Regarding time point: patch test 1, 2 weeks after DPC sensitization. Treatment here: therapeutic diphenylcyclopropenone sensitization with weekly scalp DPC. From the RACE reads, TCRdb called clonotypes with MiXCR, one entry per CDR3 protein. The profile shows 13,000 to 15,000 distinct CDR3 sequences, roughly 15% of them singletons. Material: whole blood, obtained in connection with sensitization to the hapten diphenylcyclopropenone (DPC). These receptors were collected from a woman in her twenties or thirties with alopecia areata. Some clones in this sample may be carry-over from other donors' samples.

The chain carries TRBV7-3 and TRBJ2-2; TRBD2 agrees at 9 bases. Germline V lookup: CDR1 SGHTA, CDR2 FQGTGA. The V and J ends lost 2 bases and 0 bases, in that order; junction bases with no gene match: 1. The CDR3 runs 16 residues. The CDR3 spells CASSLGGRANTGELFF. The DNA of the CDR3 is TGTGCCAGCAGCTTAGGCGGGAGGGCGAACACCGGGGAGCTGTTTTTT.

This clonotype was observed a handful of times. The chain couples TRBV6-2 or TRBV6-3 to TRBJ2-1; D ambiguous. CDR3 length equals 15 residues. V lost 0 bases and J lost 0, with 6 bases in between. Germline assignment: CDR1 MNHEY and CDR2 SVGEGT. The CDR3 is CASSYSLSSYNEQFF. As DNA, the CDR3 is TGTGCCAGCAGTTACTCCCTGAGCTCCTACAATGAGCAGTTCTTC.

In this sample, this clonotype turned up many times. This chain connects TRBV5-1 to TRBJ2-2; D ambiguous. This CDR3 spans 15 amino acids. The V gene lost 0 bases and the J gene lost 3 bases, with 9 bases spanning the gap. The V gene's germline CDR1 is SGHRS and CDR2 YFSETQ. The CDR3 nucleotides are TGCGCCAGCAGCTTGGGAAGAACGGACACCGGGGAGCTGTTTTTT. Translated: CASSLGRTDTGELFF.

To note about this clonotype: A single base separates this from a much larger clone, so it may be a read error. The chain joins TRBV5-1 to TRBJ2-1, with 9 bases that match TRBD2. Germline loops: CDR1 SGHRS, CDR2 YFSETQ. V shed 0 bases and J 5 bases; nucleotides not matched to a gene: 6. This CDR3 contains 16 residues. CDR3: CASSLELLAGNNEQFF. CDR3 DNA sequence: TGCGCCAGCAGCTTGGAACTTCTAGCGGGGAACAATGAGCAGTTCTTC.

This clonotype is labeled as medium-sized. The chain couples TRBV20-1 to TRBJ1-5; D is perhaps TRBD1 (5 bases). V shed 1 base and J shed 0 bases, with 22 bases lying between them. Germline V gives CDR1 DFQATT, CDR2 SNEGSKA (reference sequence). The length of the CDR3 is 19 residues. The CDR3 DNA follows: TGCAGTGCTAGAGGGGTTGAGGACAAGGAACAGTATAGCAATCAGCCCCAGCATTTT. It is translated as CSARGVEDKEQYSNQPQHF.

This clonotype was counted a few times. V gene TRBV9 combines with J gene TRBJ2-7, with 11 bases that match TRBD2. V shed 2 bases and J 2 bases; nucleotides not matched to a gene: 3. The CDR3 spans 15 residues. Per germline, CDR1 SGDLS and CDR2 YYNGEE. The CDR3 coding sequence is TGTGCCAGCAGCGTTAGCGGGGGGGCACCCTACGAGCAGTACTTC. Translating it yields CASSVSGGAPYEQYF.

J is TRBJ1-2 and V is TRBV3-1; perhaps TRBD1 as D (6 bases). Trimming stripped 4 bases from V and 7 bases from J, with 16 bases between. This CDR3 region has 14 residues. Germline V gives CDR1 LGHDT, CDR2 YNNKEL (reference sequence). CDR3 in DNA: TGTGCCAGCAGCCCCAGCGGGGGCGCAAGTGGCTACACCTTC. This encodes CASSPSGGASGYTF.

V and J are TRBV7-6 and TRBJ2-2; no definite D call. Germline values: CDR1 SGHVS, CDR2 FNYEAQ. V was shortened by 5 bases and J by 0 bases, with 7 bases between the two germline ends. The CDR3 is made up of 14 amino acids. CDR3 DNA: TGTGCCAGCAGCCCAGTCACGAACACCGGGGAGCTGTTTTTT. This gives the protein CASSPVTNTGELFF.

Ten or more counts support this clonotype. J is TRBJ2-5 and V is TRBV9; D may be TRBD1 (6 bases). The V end was cut by 0 bases, the J end by 5 bases, with 8 bases between. Per the germline V gene, CDR1 is SGDLS and CDR2 is YYNGEE. The CDR3 is 13 amino acids. As DNA, the CDR3 is TGTGCCAGCAGCGTAGTCACAGGGGAGACCCAGTACTTC. It yields the protein CASSVVTGETQYF.

The chain combines TRBV10-3 with TRBJ2-7; 10 bases line up with TRBD1. V shed 5 bases, J shed 3 bases, and the junction held 7 bases outside the gene matches. From germline, CDR1 is ENHRY and CDR2 SYGVKD. The CDR3 is made up of 15 amino acids. DNA of the CDR3: TGTGCCATCAGTACGCCGACAGGGGGCCACTACGAGCAGTACTTC. Amino acid sequence: CAISTPTGGHYEQYF.

By proportion, this clonotype is medium-sized. V gene TRBV20-1 combines with J gene TRBJ1-4; weak D call: TRBD1 (5 bases). The CDR3 has 17 amino acids. Germline V gene sequence: CDR1 DFQATT, CDR2 SNEGSKA (reference sequence). V was clipped by 0 bases and J by 0 bases, with 14 bases between them. Here the CDR3 DNA reads TGCAGTGCTAGAGACACGATGGGGCCCGCAACTAATGAAAAACTGTTTTTT. Translated, it gives CSARDTMGPATNEKLFF.